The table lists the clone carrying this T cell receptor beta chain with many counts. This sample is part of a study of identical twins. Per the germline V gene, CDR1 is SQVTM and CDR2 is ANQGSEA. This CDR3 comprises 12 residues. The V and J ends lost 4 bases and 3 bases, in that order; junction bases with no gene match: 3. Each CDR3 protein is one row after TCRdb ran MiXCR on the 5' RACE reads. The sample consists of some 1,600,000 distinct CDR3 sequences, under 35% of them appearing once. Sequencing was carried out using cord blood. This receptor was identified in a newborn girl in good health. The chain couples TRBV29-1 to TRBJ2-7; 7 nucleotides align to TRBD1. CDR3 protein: CSVVRDSYEQYF. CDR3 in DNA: TGCAGCGTTGTTCGGGACAGCTACGAGCAGTACTTC.